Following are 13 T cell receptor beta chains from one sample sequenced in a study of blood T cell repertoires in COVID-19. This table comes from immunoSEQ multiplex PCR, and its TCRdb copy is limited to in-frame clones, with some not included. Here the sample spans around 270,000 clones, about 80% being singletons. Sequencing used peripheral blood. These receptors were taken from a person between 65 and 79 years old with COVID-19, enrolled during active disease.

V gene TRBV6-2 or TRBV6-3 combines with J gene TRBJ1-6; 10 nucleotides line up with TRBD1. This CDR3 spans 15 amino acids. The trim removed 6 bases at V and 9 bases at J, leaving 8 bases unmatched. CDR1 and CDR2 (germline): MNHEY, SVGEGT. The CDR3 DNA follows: TGTGCCAGCAGCCCGACAGGGGGCTTCGGTTCACCCCTCCACTTT. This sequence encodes CASSPTGGFGSPLHF.

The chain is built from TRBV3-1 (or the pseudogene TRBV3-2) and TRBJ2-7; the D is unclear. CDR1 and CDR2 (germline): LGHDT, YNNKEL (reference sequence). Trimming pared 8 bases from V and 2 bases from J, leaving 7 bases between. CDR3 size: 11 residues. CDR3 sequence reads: CASGQTYEQYF. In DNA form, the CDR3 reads TGTGCCAGCGGTCAGACCTACGAGCAGTACTTC.

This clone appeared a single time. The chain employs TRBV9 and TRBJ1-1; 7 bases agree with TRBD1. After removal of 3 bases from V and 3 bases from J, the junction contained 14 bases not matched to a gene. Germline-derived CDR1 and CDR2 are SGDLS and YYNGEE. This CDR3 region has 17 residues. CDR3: CASSAREYRGLDTEAFF. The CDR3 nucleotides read TGTGCCAGCAGCGCGCGAGAATACAGGGGCCTGGACACTGAAGCTTTCTTT.

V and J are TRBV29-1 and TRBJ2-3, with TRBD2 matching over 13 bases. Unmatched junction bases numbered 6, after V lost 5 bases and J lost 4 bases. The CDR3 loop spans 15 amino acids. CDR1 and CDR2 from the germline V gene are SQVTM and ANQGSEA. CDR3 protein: CSVRTSGRLPDTQYF. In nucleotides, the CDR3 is TGCAGCGTTCGGACTAGCGGGAGATTACCAGATACGCAGTATTTT.

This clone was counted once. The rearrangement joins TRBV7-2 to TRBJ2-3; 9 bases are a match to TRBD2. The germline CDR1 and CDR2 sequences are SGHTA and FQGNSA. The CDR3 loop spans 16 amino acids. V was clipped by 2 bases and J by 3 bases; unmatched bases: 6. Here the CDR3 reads CASSLIAGGSTDTQYF. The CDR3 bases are TGTGCCAGCAGCTTAATTGCGGGAGGGAGTACAGATACGCAGTATTTT.

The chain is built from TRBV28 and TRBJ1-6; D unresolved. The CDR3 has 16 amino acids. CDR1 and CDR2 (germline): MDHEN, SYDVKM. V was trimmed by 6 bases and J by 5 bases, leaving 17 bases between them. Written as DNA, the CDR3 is TGTGCCAGCAGCCCCGGAGGGCGGGTAAATAATTCACCCCTCCACTTT. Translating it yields CASSPGGRVNNSPLHF.

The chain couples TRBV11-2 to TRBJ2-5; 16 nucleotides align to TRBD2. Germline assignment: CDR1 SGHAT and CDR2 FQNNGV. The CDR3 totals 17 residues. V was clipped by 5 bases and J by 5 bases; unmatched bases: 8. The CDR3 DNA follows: TGTGCCAGCAGCCCGGGGACTAGCGGGAGGGCGGCCGAGACCCAGTACTTC. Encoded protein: CASSPGTSGRAAETQYF.

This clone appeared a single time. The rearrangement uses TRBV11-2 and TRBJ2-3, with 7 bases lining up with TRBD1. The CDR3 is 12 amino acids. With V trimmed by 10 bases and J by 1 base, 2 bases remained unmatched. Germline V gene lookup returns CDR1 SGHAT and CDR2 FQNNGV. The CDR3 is CATGQGTDTQYF. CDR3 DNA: TGTGCCACAGGACAGGGCACAGATACGCAGTATTTT.

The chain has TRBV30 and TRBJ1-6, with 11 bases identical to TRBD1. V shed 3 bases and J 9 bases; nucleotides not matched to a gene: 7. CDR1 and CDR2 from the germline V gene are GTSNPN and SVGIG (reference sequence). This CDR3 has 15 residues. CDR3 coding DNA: TGTGCCTGGAGGCCCCCGGACAGGGGGCTTTCACCCCTCCACTTT. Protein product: CAWRPPDRGLSPLHF.

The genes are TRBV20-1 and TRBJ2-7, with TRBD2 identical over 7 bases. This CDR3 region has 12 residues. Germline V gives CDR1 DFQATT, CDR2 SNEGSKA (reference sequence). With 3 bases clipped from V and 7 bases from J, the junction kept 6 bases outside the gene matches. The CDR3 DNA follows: TGCAGTGCTAGTCTGGGAGCGGGGGAGCAGTACTTC. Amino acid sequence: CSASLGAGEQYF.

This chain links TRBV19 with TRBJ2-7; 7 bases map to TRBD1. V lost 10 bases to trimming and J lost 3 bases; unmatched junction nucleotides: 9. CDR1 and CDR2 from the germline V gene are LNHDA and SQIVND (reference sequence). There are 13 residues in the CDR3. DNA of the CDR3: TGTGCCATCAATCGACAGGGTCACTACGAGCAGTACTTC. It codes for CAINRQGHYEQYF.

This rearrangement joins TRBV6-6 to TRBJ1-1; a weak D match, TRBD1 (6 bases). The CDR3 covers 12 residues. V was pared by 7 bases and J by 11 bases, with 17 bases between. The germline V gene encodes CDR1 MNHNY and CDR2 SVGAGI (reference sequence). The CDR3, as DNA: TGTGCCAGCACCGGGGGGAGGGGGACCGCTTTCTTT. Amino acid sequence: CASTGGRGTAFF.

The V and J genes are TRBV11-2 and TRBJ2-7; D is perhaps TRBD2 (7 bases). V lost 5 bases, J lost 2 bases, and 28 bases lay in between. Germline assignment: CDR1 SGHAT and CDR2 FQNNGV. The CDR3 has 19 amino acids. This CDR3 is CASSLSPGASGPITYEQYF. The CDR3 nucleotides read TGTGCCAGCAGCCTCAGCCCAGGGGCTAGCGGACCCATAACCTACGAGCAGTACTTC.